A selection of T cell receptor beta chains follows, all from one sample in a study of OX40 agonist ivuxolimab in advanced cancers. Assay used: immunoSEQ multiplex PCR; TCRdb lists only in-frame clones, some missing. Of 60,000 to 75,000 clones in the sample, approximately 78% were seen once. Sequenced here: CD4+ or CD8+ T cells sorted from blood, sampled in a trial of the OX40 agonist ivuxolimab. The receptor set was obtained from an adult with an advanced solid tumor such as melanoma, head and neck, liver or kidney cancer. Each CDR3 is given with its conserved first and last residue. The order of the fields is D gene, J gene, V gene, clone size, CDR3 protein, CDR3 DNA. D genes are given only for firm matches. The listing skips clone size in some rows; elsewhere it reads once, few, many or a size class.

-	TRBJ2-6	TRBV5-1	-	CASSLADGQGTTPSSGANVLTF	TGCGCCAGCAGCTTGGCCGATGGGCAGGGAACAACCCCGAGCTCTGGGGCCAACGTCCTGACTTTC
-	TRBJ2-2	TRBV28	few	CAGRGGPNTGELFF	TGTGCCGGACGCGGGGGCCCGAACACCGGGGAGCTGTTTTTT
-	TRBJ1-1	TRBV7-2	-	CASSLVLGVRTEAFF	TGTGCCAGCAGCTTAGTTTTGGGGGTTCGGACTGAAGCTTTCTTT
-	TRBJ1-5	TRBV5-6	-	CASSLSGYSDERPQHF	TGTGCCAGCAGCTTGTCGGGGTATAGCGACGAGCGGCCCCAGCATTTT
-	TRBJ1-3	TRBV14	few	CASSSGNTIYF	TGTGCCAGCAGCTCCGGGAACACCATATATTTT
-	TRBJ1-5	TRBV7-8	-	CASSLSRDTNQPQHF	TGTGCCAGCAGCTTATCCCGGGACACCAATCAGCCCCAGCATTTT
TRBD2	TRBJ2-7	TRBV28	few	CASFSPGLAYEQYF	TGTGCCAGCTTCTCTCCGGGACTAGCCTACGAGCAGTACTTC
-	TRBJ2-1	TRBV19	-	CASSEYNEQFF	TGTGCCAGTAGTGAGTACAATGAGCAGTTCTTC
-	TRBJ2-5	TRBV19	-	CASSKGDLGTQETQYF	TGTGCCAGTAGTAAGGGAGACCTAGGGACCCAAGAGACCCAGTACTTC
TRBD1	TRBJ1-1	TRBV6-1	-	CASTLTGPAFF	TGTGCCAGCACTCTGACAGGGCCGGCTTTCTTT
-	TRBJ2-1	TRBV5-6	-	CASNSVLERFYNEQFF	TGTGCCAGCAACTCGGTTTTGGAACGATTCTACAATGAGCAGTTCTTC
TRBD1	TRBJ2-3	TRBV27	-	CASSLRTGGRKDTQYF	TGTGCCAGCAGTTTAAGGACAGGGGGTCGAAAAGATACGCAGTATTTT
TRBD1	TRBJ1-6	TRBV2	-	CASRTGTGASPLHF	TGTGCCAGCAGGACCGGGACAGGGGCCTCACCCCTCCACTTT
-	TRBJ1-2	TRBV15	-	CATGELSYGYTF	TGTGCCACTGGGGAGTTAAGCTATGGCTACACCTTC
-	TRBJ1-1	TRBV18	few	CASSPLRGRDTEAFF	TGTGCCAGCTCACCACTCAGAGGGAGGGACACTGAAGCTTTCTTT
TRBD1	TRBJ1-4	TRBV5-4	-	CASSPGGTANEKLFF	TGTGCCAGCAGCCCAGGGGGCACGGCTAATGAAAAACTGTTTTTT
TRBD2	TRBJ2-2	TRBV10-2	-	CASSETSGANTGELFF	TGCGCCAGCAGTGAAACTAGCGGAGCAAACACCGGGGAGCTGTTTTTT
-	TRBJ2-7	TRBV30	few	CAWRTDYEQYF	TGTGCCTGGAGGACAGACTACGAGCAGTACTTC
-	TRBJ1-1	TRBV19	-	CASSSWTDEAFF	TGTGCCAGTAGTTCCTGGACGGATGAAGCTTTCTTT
TRBD1	TRBJ2-1	TRBV19	-	CASRDRGLNEQFF	TGTGCCAGCCGGGACAGGGGGCTTAATGAGCAGTTCTTC
-	TRBJ2-7	TRBV11-2	-	CASSLEMGGYEQYF	TGTGCCAGCAGCTTAGAGATGGGCGGCTACGAGCAGTACTTC
TRBD2	TRBJ2-7	TRBV4-2	-	CASSQELAGTYEQYF	TGTGCCAGCAGCCAAGAACTAGCGGGGACCTACGAGCAGTACTTC
TRBD2	TRBJ2-7	TRBV6-5	few	CASSPGTSVEQYF	TGTGCCAGCAGCCCCGGGACTAGCGTTGAGCAGTACTTC
TRBD2	TRBJ2-1	TRBV2	-	CASRPPFGGGSYEQFF	TGTGCCAGCAGGCCCCCTTTTGGCGGGGGGTCATATGAGCAGTTCTTC
-	TRBJ2-7	TRBV5-1	-	CASSLPTVSYEQYF	TGCGCCAGCAGCTTGCCGACAGTATCCTACGAGCAGTACTTC
TRBD2	TRBJ2-5	TRBV9	-	CASSKGLAEQETQYF	TGTGCCAGCAGCAAGGGACTAGCGGAGCAAGAGACCCAGTACTTC
-	TRBJ2-7	TRBV5-4	-	CASSLVGPVYEQYF	TGTGCCAGCAGCTTAGTGGGTCCGGTCTACGAGCAGTACTTC
-	TRBJ2-1	TRBV19	few	CASSPGPLYNEQFF	TGTGCCAGTAGCCCGGGGCCGCTGTACAATGAGCAGTTCTTC